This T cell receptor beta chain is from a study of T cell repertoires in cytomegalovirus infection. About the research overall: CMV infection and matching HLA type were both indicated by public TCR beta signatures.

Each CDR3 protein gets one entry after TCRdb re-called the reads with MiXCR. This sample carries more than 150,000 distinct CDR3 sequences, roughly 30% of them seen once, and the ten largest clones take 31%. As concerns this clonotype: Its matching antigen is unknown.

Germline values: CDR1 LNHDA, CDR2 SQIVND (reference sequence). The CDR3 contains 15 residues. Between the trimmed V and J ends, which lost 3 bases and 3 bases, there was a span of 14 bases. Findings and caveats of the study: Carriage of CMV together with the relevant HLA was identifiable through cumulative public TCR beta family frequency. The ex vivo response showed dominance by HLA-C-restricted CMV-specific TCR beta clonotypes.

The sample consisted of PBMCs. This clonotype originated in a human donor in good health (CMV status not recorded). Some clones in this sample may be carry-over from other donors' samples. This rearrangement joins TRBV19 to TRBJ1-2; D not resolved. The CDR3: CASSIDSDGDYGYTF. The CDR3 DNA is TGTGCCAGTAGTATTGATTCTGACGGCGACTATGGCTACACCTTC.